This T cell receptor (beta chain) is drawn from a study of CD8 T cells in Susac syndrome. Overall study results and limits: Susac-specific public clones numbered around 16 in total CD8+ repertoires (and roughly 5 in CD8+ TEMRA repertoires).

The germline CDR1 and CDR2 sequences are LNHDA and SQIVND (reference sequence). V dropped 3 bases and J dropped 3 bases, with 8 bases sitting between them. This CDR3 contains 13 residues. It was with random hexamers that 0.5 to 1 ug RNA was reverse transcribed. TCRdb reprocessed the immunoSEQ multiplex PCR reads via MiXCR and lists one record per CDR3 protein. The table lists around 200,000 distinct CDR3 sequences, about 95% of them singletons. As concerns this clonotype: The target antigen is unknown.

The receptor's source is a human donor with Susac syndrome. The V and J genes are TRBV19 and TRBJ2-5; D might be TRBD1 (5 bases). Sequenced material: CD8+ T cells from PBMCs. DNA for the CDR3: TGTGCCAGTAGTATCCAGGGTGAAGAGACCCAGTACTTC. This encodes CASSIQGEETQYF.